This T cell receptor beta chain was recorded in a study of CD8 T cells in Susac syndrome (dated by TCRdb to the late 2010s). Broadly, across the study: Among the Susac syndrome patients who were sequenced, clinically active disease was present in six and clinical remission was observed in 8 or 9. The study used repertoire sequencing to test whether antigen drove CD8+ T cell activation and differentiation in Susac syndrome. The study compared CD8+ T cell repertoire clonality among 11 to 12 healthy donors, some 14 Susac syndrome patients and some 16 multiple sclerosis patients. At blood withdrawal, Susac syndrome patients were therapy-naive, treated with corticosteroids (with IVIg additionally given to some), or treated with IVIg alone.

RNA was extracted using the RNeasy kit, and about 0.5 to 1 microgram was reverse transcribed with random hexamers. TCR beta CDR3 regions were amplified with the immunoSEQ multiplex PCR assay covering 54 Vbeta and 13 Jbeta segments. PCR amplification bias was corrected by using a synthetic template baseline for primer optimization and computational correction. Concerning the study's data processing: Reads were annotated to V, D and J genes per IMGT and analyzed with immunoSEQ Analyzer, keeping only productive sequences. To calculate clonality, Shannon entropy was normalized by log2 of the number of productive unique sequences and then subtracted from one. Public and private clones were assessed among the 100 most prevalent clones of each patient and control. Clones were defined as Susac-specific if absent from the healthy and MS cohorts, from under 1,200 published viral clones and from other ImmuneACCESS disease sequences. TCRdb handled the public reads itself, with Q25 trimming in fastp and clone calling in MiXCR, and kept productive beta chains. Rows are unified per CDR3 protein, each entry keeping the most common DNA and genes. The V and J calls reflect TCRdb's pipeline rather than the authors' work. The sample yields fewer than 85,000 distinct CDR3 sequences; approximately 94% were counted once. 0.5% to 0.65% of the sample goes to the ten largest clones.

About this clonotype: Its antigen remains unidentified. One base away there is no much larger clone; base qualities are not given.

Points the paper makes about the study in general: Sixteen and five Susac-specific public clones were found in the total CD8+ and CD8+ TEMRA repertoires, respectively. The number of individuals in the TCR sequencing and HLA analysis was recognized as being relatively small. Clonal expansion was seen in Susac syndrome CD8+ repertoires, peaking in CD8+ TEMRA cells and being greater in clinically active patients than in remitting ones.

Spanning cysteine to phenylalanine, the CDR3 consists of 15 amino acids. Only the CDR3 DNA stays, 45 bases, in frame from base 1. CDR1 and CDR2, looked up from the germline V gene, are SGHRS and YFSETQ. The germline ends are 13 bases apart after V is trimmed by 3 bases and J by 0 bases. Peripheral blood CD8+ and CD4+ T cells from healthy donors, Susac syndrome patients and multiple sclerosis patients were profiled using high-throughput TCR beta sequencing. The Susac syndrome patients fulfilled recently defined diagnostic criteria for definite or probable disease. Bulk CD8+ and CD4+ T cells were purified by magnetic negative isolation, while CD8+ TEMRA cells were enriched using FACS. Blood was collected in EDTA tubes and processed within 24 hours, with PBMCs isolated through density gradient centrifugation. PBMCs destined for TCR sequencing were cryopreserved in liquid nitrogen and later thawed in a 37 °C water bath. Purity of sorted or isolated CD4+, CD8+ and CD8+ TEMRA cells was at least 90%.

The TCR was taken from a human donor with Susac syndrome. Sequenced: CD8+ T cells from PBMCs. The V and J segments used are TRBV5-1 and TRBJ2-7; the D gene is perhaps TRBD1, on 6 matching bases. CDR3 reads: CASSYRQESSYEQYF. The nucleotide sequence reads TGCGCCAGCAGCTACAGACAGGAGAGCTCCTACGAGCAGTACTTC. Outside the CDR3, residues come from the reference TRBV5-1 and TRBJ2-7 proteins, so the full variable domain is: KAGVTQTPRYLIKTRGQQVTLSCSPISGHRSVSWYQQTPGQGLQFLFEYFSETQRNKGNFPGRFSGRQFSNSRSEMNVSTLELGDSALYLCASSYRQESSYEQYFGPGTRLTVT.